These T cell receptor beta chains were read from a single sample in a study of glioma-infiltrating T cells after dendritic cell vaccination. TCRdb keeps only in-frame clones here, not all; method: immunoSEQ multiplex PCR. The table records roughly 100,000 clones, around 85% of them present only once. The sequencing used blood, collected before dendritic cell vaccination. The receptors were gathered from a human donor with glioblastoma. The CDR3 runs from the conserved cysteine through the conserved F or W. A D gene is named only where the DNA matches it firmly. Rows may omit the clone size; those that give it use once, few, many or a size class.

.	.	TRBV5-1	TRBJ1-6	CASSLVTGGNSPLHF	TGCGCCAGCAGCTTGGTTACGGGTGGTAATTCACCCCTCCACTTT
.	TRBD2	TRBV7-3	TRBJ2-3	CASSPQPPGLATDTQYF	TGTGCCAGCAGCCCCCAGCCTCCGGGACTAGCCACAGATACGCAGTATTTT
.	TRBD1	TRBV5-1	TRBJ2-3	CASSQRQGAGTDTQYF	TGCGCCAGCAGCCAAAGACAGGGGGCGGGTACAGATACGCAGTATTTT
few	.	TRBV18	TRBJ1-2	CASSPPGYDGYTF	TGTGCCAGCTCACCGCCGGGTTATGATGGCTACACCTTC
few	TRBD1	TRBV4-1	TRBJ1-5	CASSQGRDRGNQPQHF	TGCGCCAGCAGCCAAGGTAGGGACAGAGGCAATCAGCCCCAGCATTTT
.	.	TRBV27	TRBJ2-6	CASSPRGSGANVLTF	TGTGCCAGCAGTCCCCGGGGCTCTGGGGCCAACGTCCTGACTTTC
once	.	TRBV5-8	TRBJ1-5	CASSLRTGIQPQHF	TGTGCCAGCAGCTTGAGAACAGGGATTCAGCCCCAGCATTTT
few	TRBD1	TRBV6-1	TRBJ1-5	CASSYRTGNQPQHF	TGTGCCAGCAGTTATCGGACAGGGAACCAGCCCCAGCATTTT
.	TRBD1	TRBV4-2	TRBJ1-2	CASSQGTGINYGYTF	TGTGCCAGCAGCCAAGGGACAGGGATTAACTATGGCTACACCTTC
.	.	TRBV11-2	TRBJ1-2	CASKIQGPYGYTF	TGTGCCAGCAAAATACAGGGACCTTATGGCTACACCTTC
.	.	TRBV7-8	TRBJ1-4	CASSAQTGHGGKLFF	TGTGCCAGCAGCGCACAGACAGGCCATGGAGGAAAACTGTTTTTT
.	TRBD2	TRBV14	TRBJ2-3	CASSLRTSRQDTQYF	TGTGCCAGCAGCCTGAGGACTAGCAGACAAGATACGCAGTATTTT
.	TRBD1	TRBV7-2	TRBJ2-5	CASSSGQLQETQYF	TGTGCCAGCAGCTCGGGACAGCTACAAGAGACCCAGTACTTC
.	.	TRBV27	TRBJ1-6	CASSLSSVLALHF	TGTGCCAGCAGTTTATCGTCGGTCCTGGCCCTCCACTTT
.	.	TRBV7-8	TRBJ2-3	CASTDLLTDTQYF	TGTGCCAGCACCGACTTACTCACAGATACGCAGTATTTT
.	.	TRBV11-3	TRBJ2-7	CASSFGRAYEQYF	TGTGCCAGCAGCTTCGGCAGGGCATACGAGCAGTACTTC
.	TRBD2	TRBV18	TRBJ2-3	CASSPLAGSSTDTQYF	TGTGCCAGCTCACCATTAGCGGGCTCTAGCACAGATACGCAGTATTTT
.	TRBD1	TRBV19	TRBJ1-2	CASSLTGDNYGYTF	TGTGCCAGTTCATTGACAGGGGATAACTATGGCTACACCTTC
once	TRBD2	TRBV9	TRBJ2-1	CASSPRLAPYNEQFF	TGTGCCAGCAGCCCCCGACTAGCGCCTTACAATGAGCAGTTCTTC
once	TRBD2	TRBV7-9	TRBJ2-7	CASSLSSGGEQYF	TGTGCCAGCAGCTTATCTTCGGGGGGCGAGCAGTACTTC
few	.	TRBV5-1	TRBJ1-3	CASSLDTGTGNTIYF	TGCGCCAGCAGCTTGGATACAGGAACAGGAAACACCATATATTTT
once	TRBD2	TRBV27	TRBJ2-7	CASKPPSGRWYEQYF	TGTGCCAGCAAGCCCCCCAGCGGGAGGTGGTACGAGCAGTACTTC
few	TRBD1	TRBV10-1	TRBJ2-7	CASSGTGDSYEQYF	TGCGCCAGCAGCGGGACAGGAGACTCCTACGAGCAGTACTTC
once	TRBD1	TRBV7-9	TRBJ1-1	CASSAQGGYNTEAFF	TGTGCCAGCAGCGCACAGGGGGGTTATAACACTGAAGCTTTCTTT
.	TRBD1	TRBV5-1	TRBJ1-1	CASSLAQGGMNTEAFF	TGCGCCAGCAGCTTGGCCCAAGGGGGCATGAACACTGAAGCTTTCTTT